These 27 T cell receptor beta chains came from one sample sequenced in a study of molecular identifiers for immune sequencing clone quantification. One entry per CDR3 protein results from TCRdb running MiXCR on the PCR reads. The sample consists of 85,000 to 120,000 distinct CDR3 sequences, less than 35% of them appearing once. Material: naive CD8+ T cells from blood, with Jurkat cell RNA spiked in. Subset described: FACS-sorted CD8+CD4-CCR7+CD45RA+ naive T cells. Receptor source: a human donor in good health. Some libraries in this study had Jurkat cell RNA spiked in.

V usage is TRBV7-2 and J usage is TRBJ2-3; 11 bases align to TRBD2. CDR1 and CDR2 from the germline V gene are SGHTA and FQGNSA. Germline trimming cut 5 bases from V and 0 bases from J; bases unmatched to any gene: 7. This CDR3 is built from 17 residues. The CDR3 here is CTSSHTSGRTSTDTQYF. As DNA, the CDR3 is TGTACCAGCAGCCACACTAGCGGGAGAACTAGCACAGATACGCAGTATTTT.

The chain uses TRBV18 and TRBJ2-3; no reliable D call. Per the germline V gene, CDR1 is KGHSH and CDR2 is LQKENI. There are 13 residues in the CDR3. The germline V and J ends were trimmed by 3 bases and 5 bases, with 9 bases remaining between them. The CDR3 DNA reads TGTGCCAGCTCACCCCCCCCAGGAGATACGCAGTATTTT. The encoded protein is CASSPPPGDTQYF.

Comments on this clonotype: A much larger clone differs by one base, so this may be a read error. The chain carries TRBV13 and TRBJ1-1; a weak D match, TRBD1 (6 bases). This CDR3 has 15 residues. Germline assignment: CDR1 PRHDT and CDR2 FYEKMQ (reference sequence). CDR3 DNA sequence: TGTGTCAGCACCATGGGGGGCTATAAGAGGACTGAAGCTTTCTTT. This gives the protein CVSTMGGYKRTEAFF.

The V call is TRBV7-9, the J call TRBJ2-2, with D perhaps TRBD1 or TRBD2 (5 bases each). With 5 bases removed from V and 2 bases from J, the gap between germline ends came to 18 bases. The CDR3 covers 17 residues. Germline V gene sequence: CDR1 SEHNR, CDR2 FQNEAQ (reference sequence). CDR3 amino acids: CASSQGPGSVNTGELFF. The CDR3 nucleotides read TGTGCCAGCAGCCAGGGACCCGGGTCTGTTAACACCGGGGAGCTGTTTTTT.

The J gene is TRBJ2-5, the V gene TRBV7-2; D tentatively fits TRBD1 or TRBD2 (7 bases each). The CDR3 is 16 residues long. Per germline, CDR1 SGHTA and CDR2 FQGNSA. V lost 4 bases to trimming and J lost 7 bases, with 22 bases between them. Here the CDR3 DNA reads TGTGCCAGCAGCTCAACAGACAGGGAGGGCCTAGCGACCCAGTACTTC. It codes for CASSSTDREGLATQYF.

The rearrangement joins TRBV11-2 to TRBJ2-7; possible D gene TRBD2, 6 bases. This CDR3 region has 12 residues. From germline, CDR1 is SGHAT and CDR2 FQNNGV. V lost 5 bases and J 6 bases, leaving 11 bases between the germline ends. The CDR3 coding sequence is TGTGCCAGCAGCCCAGCGGGCCCCGAGCAGTACTTC. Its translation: CASSPAGPEQYF.

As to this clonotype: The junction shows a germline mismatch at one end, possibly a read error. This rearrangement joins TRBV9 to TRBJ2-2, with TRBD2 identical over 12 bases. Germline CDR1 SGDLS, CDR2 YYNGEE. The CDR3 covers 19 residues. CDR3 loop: CAGSVSRLAGVLNTGELFF. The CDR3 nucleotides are TGTGCCGGCAGCGTAAGCAGACTAGCGGGAGTCTTGAACACCGGGGAGCTGTTTTTT.

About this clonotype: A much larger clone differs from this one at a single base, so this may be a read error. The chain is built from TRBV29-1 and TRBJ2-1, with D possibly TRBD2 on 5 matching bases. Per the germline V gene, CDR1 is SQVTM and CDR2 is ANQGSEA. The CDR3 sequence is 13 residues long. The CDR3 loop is CSVGRGSYYEQFF. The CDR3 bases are TGCAGCGTTGGACGCGGGTCCTACTATGAGCAGTTCTTC.

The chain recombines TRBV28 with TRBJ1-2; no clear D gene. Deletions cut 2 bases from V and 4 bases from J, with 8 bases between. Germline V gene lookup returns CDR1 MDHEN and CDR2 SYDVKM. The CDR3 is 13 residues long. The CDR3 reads CASSLPGFYGYTF. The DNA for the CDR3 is TGTGCCAGCAGTTTACCAGGATTCTATGGCTACACCTTC.

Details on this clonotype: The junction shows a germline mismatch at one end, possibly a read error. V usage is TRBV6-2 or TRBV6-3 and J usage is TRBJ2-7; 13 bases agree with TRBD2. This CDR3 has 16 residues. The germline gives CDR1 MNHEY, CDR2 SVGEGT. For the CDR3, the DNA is TGTGCCAGCAGGTACTTCGGACTAGCGGGAGTGGGGGAGCAGTACTTC. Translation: CASRYFGLAGVGEQYF.

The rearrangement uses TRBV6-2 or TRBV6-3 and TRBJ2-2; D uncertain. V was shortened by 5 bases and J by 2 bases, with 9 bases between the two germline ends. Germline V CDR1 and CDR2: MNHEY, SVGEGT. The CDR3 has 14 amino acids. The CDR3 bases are TGTGCCAGCAGTAAACCAGGAAACACCGGGGAGCTGTTTTTT. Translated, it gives CASSKPGNTGELFF.

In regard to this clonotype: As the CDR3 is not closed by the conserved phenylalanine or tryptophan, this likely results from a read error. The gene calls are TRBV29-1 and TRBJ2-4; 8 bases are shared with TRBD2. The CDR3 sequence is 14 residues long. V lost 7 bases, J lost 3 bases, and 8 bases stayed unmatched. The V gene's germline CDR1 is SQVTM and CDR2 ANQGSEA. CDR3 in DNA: TGCAGCGCTGGGGCGGGAGGAAACAAAAACATTCAGTACATC. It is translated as CSAGAGGNKNIQYI.

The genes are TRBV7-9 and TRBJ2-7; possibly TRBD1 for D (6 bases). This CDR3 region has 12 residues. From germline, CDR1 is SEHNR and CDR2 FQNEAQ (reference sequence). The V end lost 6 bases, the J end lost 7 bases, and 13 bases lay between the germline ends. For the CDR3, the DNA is TGTGCCAGCAGAGCCGGGACACGGGAGCAGTACTTC. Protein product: CASRAGTREQYF.

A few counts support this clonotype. CDR3 sequence reads: CASSHHRGQLYF. CDR3 nucleotide sequence: TGTGCCAGCAGCCACCACAGGGGGCAGCTGTACTTC. J is TRBJ2-5 and V is TRBV6-2 or TRBV6-3; 9 bases match TRBD1. Trimming cost V 6 bases and J 13 bases; bases outside gene matches: 9. CDR3 size: 12 residues. The V gene's germline CDR1 is MNHEY and CDR2 SVGEGT.

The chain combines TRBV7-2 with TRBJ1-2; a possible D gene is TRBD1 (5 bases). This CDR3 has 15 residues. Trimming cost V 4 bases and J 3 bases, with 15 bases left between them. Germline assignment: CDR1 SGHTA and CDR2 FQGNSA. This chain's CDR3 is CASSWGIRGYYGYTF. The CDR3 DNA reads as TGTGCCAGCAGCTGGGGAATTAGGGGATACTATGGCTACACCTTC.

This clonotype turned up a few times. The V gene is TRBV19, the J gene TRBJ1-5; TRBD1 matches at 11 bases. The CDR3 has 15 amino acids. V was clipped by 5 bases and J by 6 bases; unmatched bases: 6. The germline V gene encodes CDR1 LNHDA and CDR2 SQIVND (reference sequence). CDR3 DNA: TGTGCCAGTAGTCGGACAGGGGGCTTCAGTCAGCCCCAGCATTTT. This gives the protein CASSRTGGFSQPQHF.

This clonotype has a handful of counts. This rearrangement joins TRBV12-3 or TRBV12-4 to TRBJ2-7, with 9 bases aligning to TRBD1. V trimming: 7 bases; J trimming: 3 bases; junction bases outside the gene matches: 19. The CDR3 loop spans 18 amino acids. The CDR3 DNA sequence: TGTGCCAGCACCCCCGGGACAGGGTACTTGGAGGGTTTCTACGAGCAGTACTTC. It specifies CASTPGTGYLEGFYEQYF.

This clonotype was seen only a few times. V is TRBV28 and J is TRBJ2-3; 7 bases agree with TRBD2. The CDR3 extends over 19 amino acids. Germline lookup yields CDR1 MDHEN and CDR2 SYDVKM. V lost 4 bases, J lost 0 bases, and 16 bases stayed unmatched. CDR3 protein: CASSSPSSGISLSTDTQYF. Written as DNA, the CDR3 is TGTGCCAGCAGTTCCCCCTCAAGCGGGATATCTCTCAGCACAGATACGCAGTATTTT.

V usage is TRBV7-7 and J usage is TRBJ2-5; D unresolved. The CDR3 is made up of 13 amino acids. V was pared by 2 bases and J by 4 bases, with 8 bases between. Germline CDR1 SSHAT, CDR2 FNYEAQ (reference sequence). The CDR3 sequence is CASSLRTAETQYF. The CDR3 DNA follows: TGTGCCAGCAGCTTACGGACCGCAGAGACCCAGTACTTC. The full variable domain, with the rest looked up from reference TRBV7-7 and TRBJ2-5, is GAGVSQSPRYKVTKRGQDVTLRCDPISSHATLYWYQQALGQGPEFLTYFNYEAQPDKSGLPSDRFSAERPEGSISTLTIQRTEQRDSAMYRCASSLRTAETQYFGPGTRLLVL.

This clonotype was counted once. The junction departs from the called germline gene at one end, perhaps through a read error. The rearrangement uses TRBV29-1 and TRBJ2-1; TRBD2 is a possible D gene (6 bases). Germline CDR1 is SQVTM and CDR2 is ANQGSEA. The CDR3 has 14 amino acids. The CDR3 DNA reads TGCAGCTCGGATGGAGGGAGAGTCTACAATGAGCATTTCTTC. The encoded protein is CSSDGGRVYNEHFF.

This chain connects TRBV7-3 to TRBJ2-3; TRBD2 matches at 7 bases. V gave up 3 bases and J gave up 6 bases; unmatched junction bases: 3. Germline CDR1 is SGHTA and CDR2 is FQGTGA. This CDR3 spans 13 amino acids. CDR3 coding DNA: TGTGCCAGCAGCTTTGCTAGCGGTGATACGCAGTATTTT. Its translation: CASSFASGDTQYF.

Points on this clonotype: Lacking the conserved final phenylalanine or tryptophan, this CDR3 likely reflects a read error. In nucleotides, the CDR3 is TGTGCCAGTAGTATGGCCCGAGCCAAAAACATTCAGTACCTC. It encodes CASSMARAKNIQYL. The rearrangement uses TRBV19 and TRBJ2-4, with D hard to call. This CDR3 is built from 14 residues. Germline V lookup: CDR1 LNHDA, CDR2 SQIVND (reference sequence). The V end lost 3 bases, the J end lost 0 bases, and 6 bases lay between the germline ends.

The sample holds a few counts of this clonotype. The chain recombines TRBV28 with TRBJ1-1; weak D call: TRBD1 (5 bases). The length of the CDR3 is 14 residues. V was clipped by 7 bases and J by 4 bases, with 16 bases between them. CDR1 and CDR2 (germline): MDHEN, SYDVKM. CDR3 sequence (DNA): TGTGCCAGCATCCCCTGGGGCGCCGGCACTGAAGCTTTCTTT. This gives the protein CASIPWGAGTEAFF.

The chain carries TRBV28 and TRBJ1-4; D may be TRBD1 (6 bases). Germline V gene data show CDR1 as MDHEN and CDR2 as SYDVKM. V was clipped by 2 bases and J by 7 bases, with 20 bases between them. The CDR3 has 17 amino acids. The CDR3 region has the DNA TGTGCCAGCAGTTTAACCAACAGGGCCACAGGACTTGAAAAACTGTTTTTT. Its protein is CASSLTNRATGLEKLFF.

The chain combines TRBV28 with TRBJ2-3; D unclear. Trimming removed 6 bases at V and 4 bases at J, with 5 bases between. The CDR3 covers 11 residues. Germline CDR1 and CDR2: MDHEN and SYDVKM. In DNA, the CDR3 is TGTGCCAGCAGCCAGCCAGATACGCAGTATTTT. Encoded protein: CASSQPDTQYF.

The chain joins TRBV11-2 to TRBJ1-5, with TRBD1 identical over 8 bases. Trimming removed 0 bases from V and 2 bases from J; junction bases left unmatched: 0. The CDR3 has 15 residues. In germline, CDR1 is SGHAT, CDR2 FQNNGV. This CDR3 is CASSLEGQGNQPQHF. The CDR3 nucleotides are TGTGCCAGCAGCTTAGAGGGACAGGGCAATCAGCCCCAGCATTTT.

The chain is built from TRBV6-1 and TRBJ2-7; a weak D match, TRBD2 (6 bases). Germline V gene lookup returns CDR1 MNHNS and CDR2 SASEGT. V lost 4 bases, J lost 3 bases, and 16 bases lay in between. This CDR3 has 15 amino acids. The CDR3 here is CASSVVASVYYEQYF. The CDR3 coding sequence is TGTGCCAGCAGTGTTGTGGCTAGCGTCTACTACGAGCAGTACTTC.